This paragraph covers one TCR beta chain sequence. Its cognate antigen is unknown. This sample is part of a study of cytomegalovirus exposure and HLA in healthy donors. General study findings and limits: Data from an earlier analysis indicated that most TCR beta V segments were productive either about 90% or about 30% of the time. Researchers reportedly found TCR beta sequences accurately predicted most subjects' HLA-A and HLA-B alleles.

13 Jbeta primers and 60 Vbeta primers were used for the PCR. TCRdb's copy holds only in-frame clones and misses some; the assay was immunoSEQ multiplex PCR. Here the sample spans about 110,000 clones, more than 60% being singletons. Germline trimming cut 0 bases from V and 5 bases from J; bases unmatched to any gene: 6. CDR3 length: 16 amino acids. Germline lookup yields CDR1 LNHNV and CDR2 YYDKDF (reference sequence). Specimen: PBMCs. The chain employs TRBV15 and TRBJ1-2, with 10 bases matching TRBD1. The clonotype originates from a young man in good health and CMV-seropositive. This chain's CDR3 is CATSRDPGTGEYGYTF. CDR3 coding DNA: TGTGCCACCAGCAGAGATCCCGGGACAGGGGAATATGGCTACACCTTC.